This record covers a single TCR beta chain. Its target is unknown. The CDR3 consists of 16 residues. Germline V gene lookup returns CDR1 MDHEN and CDR2 SYDVKM. Trimming took 4 bases from V and 3 from J; bases not matched to a gene: 10. PCR primers comprised 60 Vbeta and 13 Jbeta primers. Libraries were prepared by immunoSEQ multiplex PCR; TCRdb keeps only in-frame clonotypes and omits some of them. In the table there are under 200,000 clones, over 80% of which are singletons. The data stem from a study of cytomegalovirus exposure and HLA in healthy donors. Whole-study findings and limits: The sole available immune exposure information was CMV serostatus. Researchers reported in a later analysis that a missense DCLRE1C variant was tied to TCR beta V- and J-gene trimming. TCR association rates varied by HLA locus in a later analysis, with DRB1 highest and HLA-C lowest.

The V gene is TRBV28, the J gene TRBJ1-1; 8 bases agree with TRBD1. This sequence was found in a woman aged 45-60 years in good health and CMV-seropositive. Source material: PBMCs. Here the CDR3 DNA reads TGTGCCAGCAGTTCCTACGCACAGGGGGTGGACACTGAAGCTTTCTTT. Its protein product is CASSSYAQGVDTEAFF.